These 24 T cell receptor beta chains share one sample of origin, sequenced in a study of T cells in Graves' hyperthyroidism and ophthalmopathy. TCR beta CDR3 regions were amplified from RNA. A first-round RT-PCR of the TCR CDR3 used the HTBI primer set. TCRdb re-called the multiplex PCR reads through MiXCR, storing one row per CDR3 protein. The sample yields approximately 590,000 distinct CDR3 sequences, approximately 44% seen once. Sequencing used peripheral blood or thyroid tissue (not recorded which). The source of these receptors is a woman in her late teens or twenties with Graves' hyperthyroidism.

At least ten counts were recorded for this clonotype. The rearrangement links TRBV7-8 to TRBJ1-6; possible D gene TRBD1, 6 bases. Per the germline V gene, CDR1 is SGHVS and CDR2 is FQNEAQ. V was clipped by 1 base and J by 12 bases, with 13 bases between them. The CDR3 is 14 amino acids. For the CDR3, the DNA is TGTGCCAGCAGCTTAGAACTGACGGGACAACCCCTCCACTTT. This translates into CASSLELTGQPLHF.

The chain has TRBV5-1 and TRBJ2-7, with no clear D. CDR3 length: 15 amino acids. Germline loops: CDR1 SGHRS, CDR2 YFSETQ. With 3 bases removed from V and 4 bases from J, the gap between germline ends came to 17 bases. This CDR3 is CASSSTMGWGYEQYF. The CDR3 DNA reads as TGCGCCAGCAGCTCCACGATGGGGTGGGGTTACGAGCAGTACTTC.

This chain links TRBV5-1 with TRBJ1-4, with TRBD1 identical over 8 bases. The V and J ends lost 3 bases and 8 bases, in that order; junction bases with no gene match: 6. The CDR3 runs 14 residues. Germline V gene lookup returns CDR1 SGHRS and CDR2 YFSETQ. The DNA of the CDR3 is TGCGCCAGCAGCTCAGGGGGCGGGGAAGAAAAACTGTTTTTT. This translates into CASSSGGGEEKLFF. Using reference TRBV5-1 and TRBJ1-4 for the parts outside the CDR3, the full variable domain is KAGVTQTPRYLIKTRGQQVTLSCSPISGHRSVSWYQQTPGQGLQFLFEYFSETQRNKGNFPGRFSGRQFSNSRSEMNVSTLELGDSALYLCASSSGGGEEKLFFGSGTQLSVL.

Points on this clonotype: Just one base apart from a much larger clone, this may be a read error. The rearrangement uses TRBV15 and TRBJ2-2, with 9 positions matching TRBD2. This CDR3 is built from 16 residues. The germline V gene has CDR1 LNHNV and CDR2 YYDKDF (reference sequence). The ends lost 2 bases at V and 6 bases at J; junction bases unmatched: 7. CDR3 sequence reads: CATSRQKAGGSGELFF. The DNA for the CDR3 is TGTGCCACCAGCAGACAGAAAGCGGGAGGCTCCGGGGAGCTGTTTTTT.

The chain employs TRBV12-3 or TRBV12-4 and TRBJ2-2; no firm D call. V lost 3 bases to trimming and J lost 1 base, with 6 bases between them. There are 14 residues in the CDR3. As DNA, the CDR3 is TGTGCCAGCAGTTTTCTCTTGAACACCGGGGAGCTGTTTTTT. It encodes CASSFLLNTGELFF.

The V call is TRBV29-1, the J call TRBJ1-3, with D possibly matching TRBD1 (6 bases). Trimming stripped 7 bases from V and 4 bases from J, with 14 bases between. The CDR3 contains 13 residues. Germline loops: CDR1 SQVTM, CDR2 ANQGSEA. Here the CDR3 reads CSAETGTGNTIYF. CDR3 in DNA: TGCAGCGCCGAAACAGGGACCGGAAACACCATATATTTT.

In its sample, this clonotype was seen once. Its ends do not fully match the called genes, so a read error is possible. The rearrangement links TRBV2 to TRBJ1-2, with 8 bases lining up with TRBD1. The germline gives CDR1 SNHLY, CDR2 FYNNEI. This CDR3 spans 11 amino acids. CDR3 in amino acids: CAISPADRATF. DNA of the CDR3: TGTGCCATCAGTCCGGCGGACAGGGCCACCTTC.

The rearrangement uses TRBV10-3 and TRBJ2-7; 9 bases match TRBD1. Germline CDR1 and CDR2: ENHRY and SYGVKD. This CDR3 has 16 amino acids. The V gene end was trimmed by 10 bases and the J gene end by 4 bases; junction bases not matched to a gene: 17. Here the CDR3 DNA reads TGTGCCAGTAGTATAGATCGGGGGACAGGGTCATACGAGCAGTACTTC. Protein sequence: CASSIDRGTGSYEQYF.

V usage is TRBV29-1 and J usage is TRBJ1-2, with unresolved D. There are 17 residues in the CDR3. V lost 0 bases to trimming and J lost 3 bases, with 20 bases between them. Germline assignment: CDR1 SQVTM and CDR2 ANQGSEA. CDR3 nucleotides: TGCAGCGTTGAAGATCGGCAGCCCCCCATTTTTGACTATGGCTACACCTTC. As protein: CSVEDRQPPIFDYGYTF.

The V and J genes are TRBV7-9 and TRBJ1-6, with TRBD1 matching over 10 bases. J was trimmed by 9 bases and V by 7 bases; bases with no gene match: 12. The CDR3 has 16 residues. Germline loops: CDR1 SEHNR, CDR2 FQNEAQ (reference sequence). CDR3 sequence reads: CASTYPGQGRLSPLHF. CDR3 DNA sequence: TGTGCCAGCACCTATCCGGGACAGGGGAGACTTTCACCCCTCCACTTT.

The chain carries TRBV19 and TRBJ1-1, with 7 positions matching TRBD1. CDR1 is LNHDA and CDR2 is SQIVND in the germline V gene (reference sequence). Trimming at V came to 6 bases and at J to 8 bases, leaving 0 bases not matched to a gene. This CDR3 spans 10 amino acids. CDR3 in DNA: TGTGCCAGTAGACAGGGGGAAGCTTTCTTT. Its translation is CASRQGEAFF. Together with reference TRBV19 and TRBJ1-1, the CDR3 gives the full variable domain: DGGITQSPKYLFRKEGQNVTLSCEQNLNHDAMYWYRQDPGQGLRLIYYSQIVNDFQKGDIAEGYSVSREKKESFPLTVTSAQKNPTAFYLCASRQGEAFFGQGTRLTVV.

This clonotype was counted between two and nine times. Here the CDR3 DNA reads TGCAGCGTTTACGGCCTAGCGGGTTGGGCGGGTACGCAGTATTTT. Encoded protein: CSVYGLAGWAGTQYF. The chain couples TRBV29-1 to TRBJ2-3; TRBD2 matches 8 bases. Germline trimming cut 5 bases from V and 8 bases from J; bases unmatched to any gene: 15. This CDR3 region has 15 residues. CDR1 is SQVTM, CDR2 ANQGSEA, per germline.

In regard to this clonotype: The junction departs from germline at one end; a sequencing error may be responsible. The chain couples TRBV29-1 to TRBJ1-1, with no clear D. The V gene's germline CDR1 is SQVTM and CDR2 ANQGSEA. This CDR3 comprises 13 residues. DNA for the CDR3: TGCAGCGTTGTACACACAAAGAACACTGAAGCTTCCTTT. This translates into CSVVHTKNTEASF.

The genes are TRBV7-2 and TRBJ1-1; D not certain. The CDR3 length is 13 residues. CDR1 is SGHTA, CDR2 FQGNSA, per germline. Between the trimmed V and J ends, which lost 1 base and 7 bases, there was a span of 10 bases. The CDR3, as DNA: TGTGCCAGCAGCTTAGAAGTTGACTTTGAAGCTTTCTTT. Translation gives CASSLEVDFEAFF.

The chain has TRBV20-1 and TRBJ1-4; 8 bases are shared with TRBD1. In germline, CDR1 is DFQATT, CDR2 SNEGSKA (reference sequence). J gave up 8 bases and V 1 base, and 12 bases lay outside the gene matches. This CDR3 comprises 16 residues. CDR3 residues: CSARGHQGAYLEKLFF. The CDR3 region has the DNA TGCAGTGCTAGAGGGCACCAGGGGGCATATTTAGAAAAACTGTTTTTT.

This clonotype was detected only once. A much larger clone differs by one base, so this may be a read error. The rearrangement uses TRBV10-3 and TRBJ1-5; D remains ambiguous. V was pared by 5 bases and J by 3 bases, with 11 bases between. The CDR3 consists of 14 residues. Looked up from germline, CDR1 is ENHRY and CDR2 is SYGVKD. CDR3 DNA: TGTGCCATCAGTTACGTAGCAGTCAATCAGCCCCAGCATTTT. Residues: CAISYVAVNQPQHF.

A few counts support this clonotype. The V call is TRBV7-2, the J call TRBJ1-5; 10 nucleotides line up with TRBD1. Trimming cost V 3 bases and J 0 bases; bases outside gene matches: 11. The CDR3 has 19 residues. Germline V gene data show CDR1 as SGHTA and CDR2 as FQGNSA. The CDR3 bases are TGTGCCAGCAGCTTGACCACCGGGACAGGGGATTATAGCAATCAGCCCCAGCATTTT. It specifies CASSLTTGTGDYSNQPQHF.

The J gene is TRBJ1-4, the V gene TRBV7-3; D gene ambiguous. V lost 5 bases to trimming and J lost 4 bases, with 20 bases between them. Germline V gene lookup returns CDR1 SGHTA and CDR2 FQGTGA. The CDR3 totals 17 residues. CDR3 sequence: CASSHTPGMGNNEKLFF. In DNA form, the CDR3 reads TGTGCCAGCAGCCACACCCCGGGGATGGGCAATAATGAAAAACTGTTTTTT.

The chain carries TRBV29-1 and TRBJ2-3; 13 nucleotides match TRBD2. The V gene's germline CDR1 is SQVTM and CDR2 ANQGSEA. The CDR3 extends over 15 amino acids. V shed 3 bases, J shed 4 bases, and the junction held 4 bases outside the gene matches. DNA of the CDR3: TGCAGCGTTGACCTTACTAGCGGGAGGGCAGATACGCAGTATTTT. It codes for CSVDLTSGRADTQYF.

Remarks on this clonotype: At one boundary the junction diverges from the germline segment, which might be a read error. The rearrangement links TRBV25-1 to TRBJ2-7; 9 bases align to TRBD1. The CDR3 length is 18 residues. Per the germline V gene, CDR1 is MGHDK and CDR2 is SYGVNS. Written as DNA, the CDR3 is TGCGCCAGCAGCCATCTCCCCCTTAGGGACAGGGATACTCACGAGCAGTACTTC. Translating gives CASSHLPLRDRDTHEQYF.

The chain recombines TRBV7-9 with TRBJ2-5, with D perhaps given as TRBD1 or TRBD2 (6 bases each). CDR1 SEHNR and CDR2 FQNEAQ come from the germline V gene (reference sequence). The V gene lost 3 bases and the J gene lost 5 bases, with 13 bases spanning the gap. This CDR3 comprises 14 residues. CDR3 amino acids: CASSFLGGPETQYF. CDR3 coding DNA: TGTGCCAGCAGCTTTCTCGGGGGCCCGGAGACCCAGTACTTC.

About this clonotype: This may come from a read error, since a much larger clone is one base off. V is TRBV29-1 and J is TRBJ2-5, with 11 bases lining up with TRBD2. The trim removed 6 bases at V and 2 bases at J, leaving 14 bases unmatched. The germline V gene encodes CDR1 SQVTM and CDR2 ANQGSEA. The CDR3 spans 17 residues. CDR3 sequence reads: CSVPGCSGRARQETQYF. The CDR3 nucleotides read TGCAGCGTCCCAGGGTGTAGCGGGAGGGCCCGACAAGAGACCCAGTACTTC.

CDR3 DNA: TGCAGTGCTCGAGCGGGAGGACCACAAGAGACCCAGTACTTC. It yields the protein CSARAGGPQETQYF. The chain combines TRBV20-1 with TRBJ2-5; 9 nucleotides agree with TRBD2. The V gene end was trimmed by 5 bases and the J gene end by 2 bases; junction bases not matched to a gene: 6. Germline loops: CDR1 DFQATT, CDR2 SNEGSKA (reference sequence). The length of the CDR3 is 14 residues.

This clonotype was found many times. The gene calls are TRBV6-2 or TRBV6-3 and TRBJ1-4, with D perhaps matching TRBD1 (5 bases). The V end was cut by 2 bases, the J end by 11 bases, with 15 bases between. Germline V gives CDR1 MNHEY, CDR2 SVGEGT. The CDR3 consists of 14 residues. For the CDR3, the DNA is TGTGCCAGCAGTTACGCGAAGTCGGAGGGGAAACTGTTTTTT. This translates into CASSYAKSEGKLFF.